This T cell receptor beta chain was documented in a study of T-cell reconstitution after alpha-beta-depleted transplantation in children. Study results and limitations: It was reported that alpha-beta T cells came from several hundred expanded graft clones (about two months after transplant). Diversity of TCRbeta at day 60 was high in some patients, arising from surviving recipient T cells and thymic progenitors. Fresh T-cell production supplied most of the T-cell counts and diversity seen one year after transplant.

CDR1 and CDR2 from the germline V gene are LGHNA and YSLEER. The V gene end was trimmed by 5 bases and the J gene end by 0 bases; junction bases not matched to a gene: 11. The CDR3 spans 18 residues. Molecular barcoding with unique molecular identifiers was used for the TCRbeta library. Each CDR3 protein is one row after TCRdb ran MiXCR on the PCR reads. The repertoire holds approximately 270,000 distinct CDR3 sequences, with roughly a quarter as singletons. This clonotype has a count of ten or more. Its antigen is unidentified. Sample: PBMCs, mostly from graft donor cells, taken 360 days after TCRalphabeta/CD19-depleted stem cell transplant. This chain uses TRBV4-3 with TRBJ2-1; 9 bases align to TRBD2. This receptor was identified in a female patient between 2 and 10 years old who had a stem cell transplant for congenital amegakaryocytic thrombocytopenia, so the T cells may come from the graft donor. The CDR3 protein is CASSGTLLAGSSYNEQFF. CDR3 coding DNA: TGCGCCAGCAGCGGAACTCTTCTAGCGGGGAGCTCCTACAATGAGCAGTTCTTC.